This T cell receptor (beta chain) is drawn from a study of T cells after yellow fever vaccination (dated by TCRdb to 2018 to 2020). For the study in its entirety: The SMART-Seq v4 Ultra Low Input RNA kit was used to prepare libraries from fractions with low cell numbers. To track T-cell clones before and after primary and booster YFV17D yellow fever vaccination, bulk TCR alpha and beta repertoires were sequenced longitudinally. The cohort comprised two healthy male donors, one aged 18 to 30 and one aged 30 to 40 years. Bulk PBMC replicates and cell subsets were isolated from blood drawn at multiple timepoints before and after both primary and secondary immunization. The investigation overall reported the following: Compared with the primary T-cell response, the secondary T-cell response was faster but weaker, reaching its peak on day 5 rather than on day 15. Only a couple of donors were included in the study, so the extent to which the findings can be generalized is limited. After the booster, most clones that had expanded after primary vaccination were detected again (nearly 98% of CD4 and around nine tenths of CD8), suggesting broad maintenance of memory. Computational filtering was needed because FACS-sorted repertoires could contain abundant contaminating clonotypes from the bulk population. A small fraction of clonotypes showed up in both the CD4 and CD8 compartments, probably as a result of convergent recombination.

Sequenced using an Illumina NovaSeq 6000. TCR cDNA was synthesized by 5'RACE template switching, which introduced a universal primer site and unique molecular identifiers. cDNA synthesis was primed from both the TCR alpha and TCR beta constant segments. Library amplification used two PCR steps, and the second PCR step added sample barcodes and sequencing adapters. Libraries were sequenced on Illumina HiSeq 2500 (2x100 bp) or NovaSeq (2x150 bp). Per the authors' processing: Reads were demultiplexed and collapsed into UMI consensus sequences with MIGEC, and V(D)J alignment was performed with MiXCR. Vaccine-responding clonotypes were identified with edgeR using replicate PBMC samples, with FDR below 0.01 and a log2 fold change above 5 up to day 15 being required. Each bulk clonotype was labeled CD4 or CD8 based on which sequenced repertoire, CD4 or CD8, contained the clonotype at higher abundance. TCRdb reprocessed the public reads (quality trimming at Q25 with fastp, clone calling with MiXCR) and kept in-frame beta chains. Identical CDR3 proteins give one entry, which carries the most common genes and DNA. TCRdb assigned the V and J calls; the authors' analysis was not used. The sample data list fewer than 400,000 distinct CDR3 sequences, and roughly a tenth of these were observed just once. The ten largest clones add up to 3.3% of the sample.

Reading the label with the study, this specimen's treatment or condition is: live attenuated yellow fever vaccine strain. A standard Ficoll-Paque protocol was used to isolate PBMCs from peripheral blood. Dynabeads CD4 and CD8 positive selection kits were used to isolate the CD4 and CD8 T-cell fractions. TriZol was used to extract RNA from bulk PBMCs, from CD4 and CD8 fractions, and from dextramer-positive and dextramer-negative fractions. As concerns this clonotype: Its antigen is currently not known. Qualities for individual bases were not recorded, and no much larger clone is one base off.

The germline V gene (reference sequence) provides CDR1 DFQATT and CDR2 SNEGSKA. The trim is 5 bases for V and 0 bases for J, with a gap of 14 bases between the germline ends. Including the terminal cysteine and phenylalanine, the CDR3 comprises 15 residues. The DNA shown is the 45-base CDR3, in frame from base 1. The chain employs TRBV20-1 and TRBJ2-1; TRBD2 is a possible D gene, resting on 7 matching bases. The sequence derives from a young man who received the YFV17D yellow fever vaccine. Sequenced material: CD4+ T cells sorted from PBMCs, taken 45 days after the yellow fever booster vaccination. This receptor has the CDR3 CSALRGAISYNEQFF. The nucleotide sequence reads TGCAGTGCTCTCCGGGGGGCTATCTCCTACAATGAGCAGTTCTTC.